This paragraph covers one T cell receptor (beta chain) sequence. The data are from a study of blood T cell repertoires in COVID-19. Study-wide context: Sites across the United States, Italy and Spain contributed samples from acute and convalescent COVID-19.

Enrolment of Seattle patients took place during active infection, and they were followed longitudinally. Per the original methods: Reference gene primer amplification gave estimated nucleated cell counts. Sequencing was performed with immunoSEQ multiplex PCR; in TCRdb, only in-frame clones are kept and a portion is missing. That table gives V, J and clone size, and the DNA gave D and trimming. The sample includes fewer than 80,000 clones, approximately 86% seen only once; the top ten take around 6%. This receptor was identified in an elderly man with COVID-19, enrolled during active disease. The specimen was peripheral blood.

The DNA for the CDR3 is TGTGCCAGCAGCTTGCGGCGACTAGCGGGGCAAGAGACCCAGTACTTC. Its translation is CASSLRRLAGQETQYF. The chain recombines TRBV5-5 with TRBJ2-5; TRBD2 agrees at 11 bases. The CDR3 is 16 residues long. Trimming removed 1 base from V and 2 bases from J; junction bases left unmatched: 4. Germline values: CDR1 SGHKS, CDR2 YYEKEE (reference sequence).